This T cell receptor (beta chain) originates from a study of T cell responses to AZD1222 COVID-19 vaccine. The CDR3 contains 16 residues. V gave up 3 bases and J gave up 5 bases, with 16 bases separating them. Germline V gene sequence: CDR1 SEHNR, CDR2 FQNEAQ (reference sequence). Sequencing was performed with immunoSEQ multiplex PCR; in TCRdb, only in-frame clones are kept and a portion is missing. Of approximately 100,000 clones in the sample, around 92% were seen once. This TCR derives from an adult in good health. The V gene is TRBV7-9, the J gene TRBJ1-4; D is perhaps TRBD1 (5 bases). The specimen comprised peripheral blood, sampled on day 0 of AZD1222 vaccination. The CDR3 nucleotides read TGTGCCAGCAGCTTCGATAAGGGGCAGCTCAATGAAAAACTGTTTTTT. This codes for CASSFDKGQLNEKLFF.